These 10 T cell receptor beta chains share one sample of origin, sequenced in a study of blood T cell repertoires in COVID-19. TCRdb keeps only in-frame clones here, not all; method: immunoSEQ multiplex PCR. The table records approximately 200,000 clones, less than 80% of them present only once. Sequencing was performed on peripheral blood. The receptors stem from a woman aged 45-65 years with acute or convalescent COVID-19.

The chain carries TRBV5-1 and TRBJ2-2; 9 nucleotides agree with TRBD2. Germline V gives CDR1 SGHRS, CDR2 YFSETQ. CDR3 length: 15 residues. The V segment lost 0 bases and the J segment 5 bases; nucleotides outside the gene matches: 2. The CDR3 region has the DNA TGCGCCAGCAGCTTGGGTCTAGCGGGGACCGGGGAGCTGTTTTTT. Translating it yields CASSLGLAGTGELFF.

This clone was seen a handful of times. The chain employs TRBV5-1 and TRBJ1-2, with a weak D call TRBD1 (5 bases). V was pared by 0 bases and J by 6 bases, with 9 bases between. This CDR3 is built from 13 residues. CDR1 and CDR2 from the germline V gene are SGHRS and YFSETQ. The CDR3 is CASSLGQGNGYTF. DNA of the CDR3: TGCGCCAGCAGCTTGGGCCAGGGAAATGGCTACACCTTC.

The rearrangement uses TRBV18 and TRBJ1-1; D is unresolved. V dropped 6 bases and J dropped 3 bases, with 11 bases sitting between them. CDR3 length: 13 residues. From germline, CDR1 is KGHSH and CDR2 LQKENI. CDR3: CASSPSLDTEAFF. CDR3 DNA: TGTGCCAGCTCGCCGAGTTTGGACACTGAAGCTTTCTTT.

This chain connects TRBV13 to TRBJ1-1, with D possibly being TRBD1 (5 bases). The CDR3 has 14 residues. Trimming removed 1 base at V and 4 bases at J, with 10 bases between. The germline V gene encodes CDR1 PRHDT and CDR2 FYEKMQ (reference sequence). As DNA, the CDR3 is TGTGCCAGCAGCTTAGACGCGGGGGGCACTGAAGCTTTCTTT. Residues: CASSLDAGGTEAFF.

The CDR3 DNA is TGTGCCAGCAGCCAAGAATCCGGGACAGTCTACGAGCAGTACTTC. It codes for CASSQESGTVYEQYF. The chain uses TRBV3-1 (or the pseudogene TRBV3-2) and TRBJ2-7; 7 nucleotides agree with TRBD1. Trimming took 0 bases from V and 3 from J; bases not matched to a gene: 5. The CDR3 sequence is 15 residues long. Germline loops: CDR1 LGHDT, CDR2 YNNKEL (reference sequence).

The chain recombines TRBV3-1 (or the pseudogene TRBV3-2) with TRBJ2-7, with a weak D call TRBD2 (5 bases). CDR1 and CDR2 (germline): LGHDT, YNNKEL (reference sequence). Trimming pared 4 bases from V and 6 bases from J, leaving 25 bases between. This CDR3 has 17 residues. This CDR3 reads CASSPDPGTAVLGEQYF. DNA for the CDR3: TGTGCCAGCAGCCCGGACCCGGGTACAGCGGTACTTGGCGAGCAGTACTTC.

The CDR3 sequence is CASSYQGLLGGEQYF. The CDR3 DNA follows: TGTGCCAGCAGTTATCAGGGACTCCTGGGCGGCGAGCAGTACTTC. The chain is built from TRBV6-2 or TRBV6-3 and TRBJ2-7; D may be TRBD2 (6 bases). V gave up 3 bases and J gave up 6 bases, with 18 bases separating them. CDR1 is MNHEY and CDR2 is SVGEGT in the germline V gene. The CDR3 loop spans 15 amino acids.

CDR3 residues: CASNQQGLYGYTF. The CDR3 DNA follows: TGTGCCAGCAACCAACAGGGTCTCTATGGCTACACCTTC. This chain uses TRBV12-3 or TRBV12-4 with TRBJ1-2; D is possibly TRBD1 (6 bases). V was pared by 7 bases and J by 4 bases, with 13 bases between. This CDR3 region has 13 residues.

This clone came up a few times. The rearrangement joins TRBV25-1 to TRBJ1-3; D unresolved. The CDR3 has 13 amino acids. Trimming cost V 8 bases and J 4 bases, with 12 bases left between them. Germline CDR1 and CDR2: MGHDK and SYGVNS. DNA for the CDR3: TGTGCCAGCTCCCTGAGGGCGGGAAACACCATATATTTT. Translating gives CASSLRAGNTIYF.

The chain links TRBV27 to TRBJ1-5; D is perhaps TRBD1 (5 bases). CDR1 is MNHEY and CDR2 is SMNVEV in the germline V gene (reference sequence). The V and J ends lost 0 bases and 6 bases respectively, with 9 bases between them. The CDR3 extends over 14 amino acids. The chain's CDR3 is CASSLSRGGQPQHF. In DNA, the CDR3 is TGTGCCAGCAGTTTATCTCGGGGGGGTCAGCCCCAGCATTTT.